Presented here are 17 T cell receptor beta chains from one specimen sequenced in a study of blood T cell repertoires in COVID-19. The repertoire was sequenced with immunoSEQ multiplex PCR; TCRdb's copy has only in-frame clones and lacks some. The top ten clones hold roughly 4.2% of a sample with about 73,000 clones, over 65% of them seen once. The sequencing input was peripheral blood. These receptors came from a woman aged 60-70 years with acute or convalescent COVID-19.

The chain employs TRBV19 and TRBJ2-1, with D hard to call. V gave up 10 bases and J gave up 5 bases, with 18 bases separating them. This CDR3 contains 14 residues. Germline lookup yields CDR1 LNHDA and CDR2 SQIVND (reference sequence). CDR3 amino acids: CATSLAANDNEQFF. DNA of the CDR3: TGTGCCACCTCCCTGGCGGCTAACGACAATGAGCAGTTCTTC.

The J gene is TRBJ1-1, the V gene TRBV3-1 (or the pseudogene TRBV3-2); possible D gene TRBD1, 5 bases. The germline CDR1 and CDR2 sequences are LGHDT and YNNKEL (reference sequence). The CDR3 covers 14 residues. V lost 5 bases, J lost 2 bases, and 12 bases lay in between. The CDR3 sequence is CASSSYDRNTEAFF. CDR3 coding DNA: TGTGCCAGCAGCTCCTACGACAGAAACACTGAAGCTTTCTTT.

The chain has TRBV10-2 and TRBJ2-1; 7 bases match TRBD2. The CDR3 runs 15 residues. The V and J ends lost 8 bases and 2 bases, in that order; junction bases with no gene match: 9. Germline-derived CDR1 and CDR2 are WSHSY and SAAADI. CDR3 bases: TGCGCCAGCGAGTCGAGGCTAGCGGCCTACAATGAGCAGTTCTTC. This gives the protein CASESRLAAYNEQFF.

V usage is TRBV28 and J usage is TRBJ2-7; 8 positions agree with TRBD1. The CDR3 consists of 18 residues. Germline V gives CDR1 MDHEN, CDR2 SYDVKM. The V segment lost 3 bases and the J segment 2 bases; nucleotides outside the gene matches: 15. In DNA form, the CDR3 reads TGTGCCAGCAGTTTTGAGATCTTGTGGCAGGGGGCGACCTACGAGCAGTACTTC. It specifies CASSFEILWQGATYEQYF.

The chain couples TRBV2 to TRBJ1-5; 9 bases are shared with TRBD1. The germline V gene has CDR1 SNHLY and CDR2 FYNNEI. CDR3 length: 14 residues. V gave up 6 bases and J gave up 4 bases; unmatched junction bases: 4. CDR3 DNA: TGTGCCAGCAGAATACAGGGGGCGAATCAGCCCCAGCATTTT. This sequence encodes CASRIQGANQPQHF.

The rearrangement links TRBV2 to TRBJ2-7; TRBD1 might be the D (5 bases). The CDR3 consists of 13 residues. V lost 5 bases and J lost 3, with 11 bases in between. CDR1 and CDR2 (germline): SNHLY, FYNNEI. The CDR3 DNA reads TGTGCCAGCAGTAGGGGCCGAGACTACGAGCAGTACTTC. Amino acids: CASSRGRDYEQYF.

This clone was counted once. V is TRBV3-1 (or the pseudogene TRBV3-2) and J is TRBJ1-2; a weak D match, TRBD1 (5 bases). The germline V and J ends were trimmed by 3 bases and 6 bases, with 11 bases remaining between them. The CDR3 runs 13 residues. From germline, CDR1 is LGHDT and CDR2 YNNKEL (reference sequence). The CDR3 sequence is CASSQARTNGYTF. The CDR3 DNA sequence: TGTGCCAGCAGCCAGGCCCGGACAAATGGCTACACCTTC.

The chain uses TRBV6-2 or TRBV6-3 and TRBJ2-3; D may be TRBD2 (6 bases). The CDR3 runs to 17 residues. Looked up from germline, CDR1 is MNHEY and CDR2 is SVGEGT. The germline V and J ends were trimmed by 2 bases and 2 bases, with 17 bases remaining between them. The DNA of the CDR3 is TGTGCCAGCAGTTACCCTGCCGGGACTTATAACACAGATACGCAGTATTTT. Amino acid sequence: CASSYPAGTYNTDTQYF.

In this sample, this clone turned up once. The rearrangement links TRBV6-5 to TRBJ1-2, with TRBD1 identical over 7 bases. Germline V gene sequence: CDR1 MNHEY, CDR2 SVGAGI. The CDR3 is 14 amino acids. J gave up 5 bases and V 6 bases, and 9 bases lay outside the gene matches. The DNA for the CDR3 is TGTGCCAGCAGCCCGGGACAGACAGTATATGGCTACACCTTC. Amino acids: CASSPGQTVYGYTF.

The gene calls are TRBV4-1 and TRBJ2-7; TRBD2 matches at 7 bases. Germline V CDR1 and CDR2: MGHRA, YSYEKL. V shed 3 bases, J shed 2 bases, and the junction held 7 bases outside the gene matches. The CDR3 length is 15 residues. CDR3: CASSQEQREPYEQYF. CDR3 DNA sequence: TGCGCCAGCAGCCAGGAACAGCGGGAACCCTACGAGCAGTACTTC.

The rearrangement links TRBV4-2 to TRBJ2-5; D perhaps matches TRBD2 (6 bases). The CDR3 spans 16 residues. Trimming stripped 2 bases from V and 1 base from J, with 14 bases between. Germline V gene data show CDR1 as LGHNA and CDR2 as YNFKEQ. The CDR3: CASSQPNLARQETQYF. DNA for the CDR3: TGTGCCAGCAGCCAACCTAACCTAGCGCGCCAAGAGACCCAGTACTTC.

The rearrangement links TRBV6-5 to TRBJ2-3; D remains unclear. Germline V lookup: CDR1 MNHEY, CDR2 SVGAGI. This CDR3 contains 12 residues. V lost 6 bases and J lost 2, with 6 bases in between. The CDR3 sequence is CASRKHTDTQYF. The CDR3 DNA follows: TGTGCCAGCAGGAAACACACAGATACGCAGTATTTT.

V usage is TRBV10-3 and J usage is TRBJ2-7, with TRBD2 matching 9 bases. J was trimmed by 3 bases and V by 3 bases; bases with no gene match: 9. Per the germline V gene, CDR1 is ENHRY and CDR2 is SYGVKD. This CDR3 comprises 16 residues. The CDR3 region has the DNA TGTGCCATCAGTGATAGAGGGACTAGCCTCAGCTACGAGCAGTACTTC. Translation: CAISDRGTSLSYEQYF.

In its sample, this clone was seen a few times. This chain connects TRBV5-1 to TRBJ2-6; D unresolved. The CDR3 contains 17 residues. CDR1 and CDR2 from the germline V gene are SGHRS and YFSETQ. Trimming stripped 0 bases from V and 0 bases from J, with 10 bases between. CDR3 nucleotide sequence: TGCGCCAGCAGCTTGGGAGATCATAACTCTGGGGCCAACGTCCTGACTTTC. Amino acid sequence: CASSLGDHNSGANVLTF.

The chain links TRBV28 to TRBJ2-7, with 7 bases identical to TRBD1. The CDR3 spans 16 residues. The germline V gene encodes CDR1 MDHEN and CDR2 SYDVKM. The junction had 12 bases not matched to a gene; V was cut back by 5 bases and J by 2 bases. The chain's CDR3 is CASSGRGQERTYEQYF. The CDR3 coding sequence is TGTGCCAGCAGTGGCCGAGGACAGGAGAGAACCTACGAGCAGTACTTC.

V and J are TRBV5-6 and TRBJ2-2; 9 bases align to TRBD2. V lost 4 bases and J lost 7; bases outside the gene matches: 11. The CDR3 contains 16 residues. The germline CDR1 and CDR2 sequences are SGHDT and YYEEEE. The CDR3 nucleotides are TGTGCCAGCAGCCCATCCCCGCGGGGGGGCATCGGGGAGCTGTTTTTT. This gives the protein CASSPSPRGGIGELFF.

The V and J genes are TRBV19 and TRBJ1-6; D is unresolved. From germline, CDR1 is LNHDA and CDR2 SQIVND (reference sequence). The CDR3 spans 13 residues. The V end was cut by 6 bases, the J end by 3 bases, with 6 bases between. The CDR3 DNA reads as TGTGCCAGTAGCCAGGACTATAATTCACCCCTCCACTTT. Translating gives CASSQDYNSPLHF.